This T cell receptor beta chain comes out of a study of T-cell memory formation after mild COVID-19. Study information: TCR clusters largely stayed donor specific. Study-wide results and limits: Contracting CD4+ clones were located mainly in CM and EM, and CD8+ clones in EMRA. There was a balanced CD4/CD8 profile in clones contracting day 15 to 85, and later expanders leaned CD4+.

Barcoded TCR alpha and TCR beta cDNA libraries with UMIs came from 5'RACE using constant-segment primers. Each CDR3 protein is one row after TCRdb ran MiXCR on the 5' RACE reads. The table lists 560,000 or so distinct CDR3 sequences, 17% of them singletons. Points on this clonotype: The target antigen is unknown.

The sequence came from an adult woman who had mild COVID-19 (a few samples of this study predate the infection). Cell type and time point are not known. The sequenced sample was PBMCs or a T cell subset sorted from them (not recorded which).

The CDR3 region is CASSLVTGGFGANVLTF. The CDR3 DNA reads TGTGCCAGCAGCTTAGTAACAGGGGGCTTTGGGGCCAACGTCCTGACTTTC. V is TRBV7-2 and J is TRBJ2-6, with 9 positions matching TRBD1. Germline V CDR1 and CDR2: SGHTA, FQGNSA. J gave up 3 bases and V 1 base, and 4 bases lay outside the gene matches. The CDR3 is 17 residues long.